This is a list of T cell receptor beta chains from one sample in a study of regulatory and conventional T cells in RAG deficiency. Only in-frame clones appear in the TCRdb table, and some are missing; sequencing was by immunoSEQ multiplex PCR. The table has 20,000 to 25,000 clones, nearly 96% seen once. The same specimen was also included in a second study, on regulatory T cells.

The sequencing sample was made of CD25- CD4+ T cells sorted from blood. These receptors all stem from a human donor in good health. CDR3s include the opening cysteine and the closing phenylalanine or tryptophan. A D gene is named only where the DNA matches it firmly.

j_call	d_call	v_call	cdr3_aa	cdr3_nt
TRBJ2-7	-	TRBV5-1	CASSFGAESSYEQYF	TGCGCCAGCAGCTTTGGGGCAGAAAGCTCCTACGAGCAGTACTTC
TRBJ1-6	-	TRBV7-6	CASSLRVRGTLNSPLHF	TGTGCCAGCAGCTTGAGGGTGAGGGGGACGTTAAATTCACCCCTCCACTTT
TRBJ1-1	-	TRBV5-4	CASAAGVTTEAFF	TGTGCCAGCGCGGCGGGTGTGACCACTGAAGCTTTCTTT
TRBJ1-2	TRBD1	TRBV5-6	CASSLLGQGARGYTF	TGTGCCAGCAGCTTGCTCGGACAGGGGGCTCGTGGCTACACCTTC
TRBJ1-1	TRBD1	TRBV5-5	CASSLQTGTGNTEAFF	TGTGCCAGCAGCCTACAAACCGGGACAGGGAACACTGAAGCTTTCTTT
TRBJ1-2	-	TRBV2	CASSRGAHGYTF	TGTGCCAGCAGCCGGGGGGCCCATGGCTACACCTTC
TRBJ1-2	-	TRBV11-1	CASSLRQDYGYTF	TGTGCCAGCAGCTTAAGACAGGACTATGGCTACACCTTC
TRBJ1-2	TRBD1	TRBV2	CASRDRANYGYTF	TGTGCCAGCAGGGACAGGGCGAACTATGGCTACACCTTC
TRBJ1-2	-	TRBV5-1	CASSQVDYGYTF	TGCGCCAGCAGCCAGGTAGACTATGGCTACACCTTC
TRBJ2-3	-	TRBV6-1	CASSGLQGTDTQYF	TGTGCCAGCAGTGGGTTACAGGGAACAGATACGCAGTATTTT
TRBJ1-2	-	TRBV7-2	CASSRGGSDGYTF	TGTGCCAGCAGCCGGGGGGGGTCCGATGGCTACACCTTC
TRBJ1-3	-	TRBV30	CAWSKEYSGNTIYF	TGTGCCTGGAGTAAAGAGTACTCTGGAAACACCATATATTTT
TRBJ1-1	-	TRBV7-9	CASYAQGLGTEAFF	TGTGCCAGTTACGCACAGGGCCTTGGCACTGAAGCTTTCTTT
TRBJ2-3	TRBD2	TRBV19	CASSIQTSPKSTDTQYF	TGTGCCAGTAGTATCCAGACTAGCCCCAAGAGCACAGATACGCAGTATTTT
TRBJ2-7	TRBD1	TRBV10-3	CAISGTGEYEQYF	TGTGCCATCAGTGGGACAGGGGAATACGAGCAGTACTTC